The next 23 T cell receptor beta chains were all read from a single sample in a study of blood T cell repertoires in COVID-19. TCRdb keeps only in-frame clones here, not all; method: immunoSEQ multiplex PCR. The sample consists of approximately 130,000 clones, 75% to 90% of them appearing once. Sample: PBMCs or T cells enriched from blood (not recorded which). Receptors were obtained from a man aged 25 to 40 who had recovered from COVID-19.

This clone was seen only a few times. The chain is built from TRBV3-1 (or the pseudogene TRBV3-2) and TRBJ1-6, with 11 nucleotides matching TRBD1. This CDR3 has 18 amino acids. Germline-derived CDR1 and CDR2 are LGHDT and YNNKEL (reference sequence). The ends lost 4 bases at V and 0 bases at J; junction bases unmatched: 5. Here the CDR3 DNA reads TGTGCCAGCAGCCGTCCTGGGACAGGGGGCTCCTATAATTCACCCCTCCACTTT. Translated: CASSRPGTGGSYNSPLHF.

This chain connects TRBV19 to TRBJ1-5; D ambiguous. The V end lost 3 bases, the J end lost 6 bases, and 6 bases lay between the germline ends. CDR3 length equals 12 residues. Germline lookup yields CDR1 LNHDA and CDR2 SQIVND (reference sequence). This CDR3 is CASSIGVQPQHF. The CDR3 coding sequence is TGTGCCAGTAGTATCGGAGTTCAGCCCCAGCATTTT.

The chain couples TRBV7-2 to TRBJ1-2, with no clear D. This CDR3 has 15 amino acids. Germline V gene sequence: CDR1 SGHTA, CDR2 FQGNSA. Trimming took off 7 bases at V and 2 bases at J, with 17 bases between the two ends. CDR3 protein: CASILQSEGNYGYTF. The CDR3 bases are TGTGCCAGCATCCTACAGAGCGAGGGAAACTATGGCTACACCTTC. The full variable domain, in which reference TRBV7-2 and TRBJ1-2 provide the parts outside the CDR3, is GAGVSQSPSNKVTEKGKDVELRCDPISGHTALYWYRQSLGQGLEFLIYFQGNSAPDKSGLPSDRFSAERTGGSVSTLTIQRTQQEDSAVYLCASILQSEGNYGYTFGSGTRLTVV.

The V gene is TRBV18, the J gene TRBJ1-3, with TRBD1 matching over 7 bases. The V and J ends lost 4 bases and 5 bases, in that order; junction bases with no gene match: 5. The germline gives CDR1 KGHSH, CDR2 LQKENI. This CDR3 has 14 amino acids. CDR3 region: CASSLGDSRNTIYF. In DNA form, the CDR3 reads TGTGCCAGCTCACTCGGGGACAGCCGAAACACCATATATTTT.

The V and J genes are TRBV6-1 and TRBJ1-6; D perhaps matches TRBD1 (6 bases). V was clipped by 1 base and J by 9 bases, with 10 bases between them. This CDR3 spans 14 amino acids. Germline assignment: CDR1 MNHNS and CDR2 SASEGT. CDR3 region: CASSEGDTRSPLHF. The CDR3 DNA reads as TGTGCCAGCAGTGAAGGGGACACACGTTCACCCCTCCACTTT.

V and J are TRBV21-1 and TRBJ1-2. TRBV21-1 is classified as a pseudogene. CDR3 length: 15 residues. In nucleotides, the CDR3 is TGTGCCAGCAGCAAAAGATCGGTACCTAACTATGGCTACACCTTC. This gives the protein CASSKRSVPNYGYTF.

The rearrangement joins TRBV6-5 to TRBJ1-2; D perhaps matches TRBD1 (5 bases). Trimming left V 5 bases short and J 8 bases short, with 12 bases between. This CDR3 spans 12 amino acids. Germline CDR1 is MNHEY and CDR2 is SVGAGI. The CDR3 DNA reads as TGTGCCAGCAGTACAACAGGAAAGGGCTACACCTTC. Its protein product is CASSTTGKGYTF.

The J gene is TRBJ1-3, the V gene TRBV4-1, with TRBD1 as a possible D gene (5 bases). V was shortened by 0 bases and J by 2 bases, with 8 bases between the two germline ends. This CDR3 comprises 15 residues. Germline CDR1 reads MGHRA; CDR2 reads YSYEKL. For the CDR3, the DNA is TGCGCCAGCAGCCAAGATTCCAGGGCTGGAAACACCATATATTTT. As protein: CASSQDSRAGNTIYF.

CDR3 sequence: CASSSAGVPGANVLTF. The CDR3 DNA sequence: TGTGCCAGCAGTTCAGCGGGGGTCCCTGGGGCCAACGTCCTGACTTTC. This chain connects TRBV27 to TRBJ2-6; TRBD2 agrees at 8 bases. V dropped 4 bases and J dropped 2; count of bases not matched to a gene: 4. CDR3 size: 16 residues. Germline V gene lookup returns CDR1 MNHEY and CDR2 SMNVEV (reference sequence).

The gene calls are TRBV10-3 and TRBJ1-2, with 11 positions matching TRBD1. The CDR3 extends over 14 amino acids. Germline loops: CDR1 ENHRY, CDR2 SYGVKD. The V segment lost 10 bases and the J segment 3 bases; nucleotides outside the gene matches: 7. In DNA, the CDR3 is TGTGCCACCACGCCGGGACAGGGGGACTATGGCTACACCTTC. Translating it yields CATTPGQGDYGYTF.

The chain couples TRBV5-4 to TRBJ2-3; D is undetermined. Germline assignment: CDR1 SGHNT and CDR2 YYREEE (reference sequence). This CDR3 spans 15 amino acids. Between the trimmed V and J ends, which lost 0 bases and 6 bases, there was a span of 14 bases. CDR3 region: CASSLESSSGDTQYF. DNA for the CDR3: TGTGCCAGCAGCTTGGAGTCATCTAGTGGGGATACGCAGTATTTT.

V is TRBV12-3 or TRBV12-4 and J is TRBJ1-1; 9 bases align to TRBD1. With V trimmed by 6 bases and J by 4 bases, 3 bases remained unmatched. The CDR3 loop spans 13 amino acids. CDR3 sequence reads: CASRLTGGTEAFF. Here the CDR3 DNA reads TGTGCCAGCAGGCTGACAGGGGGCACTGAAGCTTTCTTT.

The chain couples TRBV3-1 (or the pseudogene TRBV3-2) to TRBJ2-1, with a possible D match to TRBD2 (5 bases). The CDR3 spans 12 residues. Germline V gene lookup returns CDR1 LGHDT and CDR2 YNNKEL (reference sequence). V was shortened by 0 bases and J by 13 bases, with 10 bases between the two germline ends. This CDR3 reads CASSQERAGQFF. CDR3 coding DNA: TGTGCCAGCAGCCAAGAGAGGGCTGGTCAGTTCTTC.

The CDR3 DNA is TGTGCCAGCAGCAAAGCTAGGTATGGGGGCGTCCAAGAGACCCAGTACTTC. As protein: CASSKARYGGVQETQYF. V is TRBV21-1 and J is TRBJ2-5; TRBD1 was called by the table and not checked on the DNA. TRBV21-1 represents a pseudogene. The length of the CDR3 is 17 residues.

The chain uses TRBV3-1 (or the pseudogene TRBV3-2) and TRBJ1-2, with D possibly matching TRBD1 (6 bases). Germline V gene sequence: CDR1 LGHDT, CDR2 YNNKEL (reference sequence). The CDR3 is 16 amino acids. V was clipped by 4 bases and J by 1 base, with 16 bases between them. The CDR3 nucleotides are TGTGCCAGCAGCCGCACTTCAGGGGCGGTTAACTATGGCTACACCTTC. Translating it yields CASSRTSGAVNYGYTF.

The chain combines TRBV5-5 with TRBJ2-7, with TRBD2 as a possible D gene (5 bases). Germline assignment: CDR1 SGHKS and CDR2 YYEKEE (reference sequence). V gave up 4 bases and J gave up 7 bases, with 12 bases separating them. The CDR3 loop spans 12 amino acids. The CDR3 spells CASSLSRGEQYF. Written as DNA, the CDR3 is TGTGCCAGCAGCCTTAGCCGCGGGGAGCAGTACTTC.

V gene TRBV19 combines with J gene TRBJ1-1, with 7 bases aligning to TRBD1. The junction had 8 bases not matched to a gene; V was cut back by 1 base and J by 6 bases. The CDR3 extends over 15 amino acids. From germline, CDR1 is LNHDA and CDR2 SQIVND (reference sequence). The CDR3 coding sequence is TGTGCCAGTAGTATAGCGGAGGGGGCGGCGGCTGAAGCTTTCTTT. Translating it yields CASSIAEGAAAEAFF.

In its sample, this clone was seen a few times. This chain connects TRBV9 to TRBJ2-7, with D tentatively TRBD2 (5 bases). Germline-derived CDR1 and CDR2 are SGDLS and YYNGEE. CDR3 length: 14 residues. Trimming left V 6 bases short and J 1 base short, with 14 bases between. This chain's CDR3 is CASNTMGESYEQYF. The CDR3, as DNA: TGTGCCAGCAACACTATGGGAGAGTCCTACGAGCAGTACTTC.

The rearrangement links TRBV27 to TRBJ2-5; the D gene is possibly TRBD1 (5 bases). Germline V gene lookup returns CDR1 MNHEY and CDR2 SMNVEV (reference sequence). V lost 5 bases, J lost 5 bases, and 15 bases lay in between. This CDR3 comprises 14 residues. Written as DNA, the CDR3 is TGTGCCAGCAGTATCCTCCAGGGATCGGAGACCCAGTACTTC. Encoded protein: CASSILQGSETQYF.

This clone has a handful of counts. The V call is TRBV2, the J call TRBJ1-5; D might be TRBD1 (5 bases). Trimming removed 3 bases from V and 3 bases from J, with 9 bases in between. CDR1 SNHLY and CDR2 FYNNEI come from the germline V gene. The CDR3 sequence is 14 residues long. The CDR3 protein is CASSDGGINQPQHF. CDR3 bases: TGTGCCAGCAGTGATGGGGGGATCAATCAGCCCCAGCATTTT.

The CDR3 loop reads CASSFYQGGGEAFF. In nucleotides, the CDR3 is TGCGCCAGCAGCTTTTACCAGGGCGGGGGTGAAGCTTTCTTT. The chain couples TRBV4-1 to TRBJ1-1, with TRBD1 as a possible D gene (5 bases). Germline CDR1 reads MGHRA; CDR2 reads YSYEKL. V gave up 5 bases and J gave up 7 bases, with 17 bases separating them. The CDR3 extends over 14 amino acids.

The chain combines TRBV2 with TRBJ1-2; 8 bases are shared with TRBD1. CDR1 and CDR2 (germline): SNHLY, FYNNEI. This CDR3 is 13 amino acids long. V was pared by 6 bases and J by 7 bases, with 7 bases of the junction left unmatched. CDR3 residues: CASRQGGIGGYTF. In DNA, the CDR3 is TGTGCCAGCAGACAGGGGGGGATTGGTGGCTACACCTTC.

The V gene is TRBV29-1, the J gene TRBJ2-4, with TRBD2 matching over 7 bases. The germline gives CDR1 SQVTM, CDR2 ANQGSEA. There are 18 residues in the CDR3. Germline trimming cut 1 base from V and 3 bases from J; bases unmatched to any gene: 15. CDR3 coding DNA: TGCAGCGTTGAAGGGCTACTGAATTCGGGGGGTAACAAAAACATTCAGTACTTC. This codes for CSVEGLLNSGGNKNIQYF.